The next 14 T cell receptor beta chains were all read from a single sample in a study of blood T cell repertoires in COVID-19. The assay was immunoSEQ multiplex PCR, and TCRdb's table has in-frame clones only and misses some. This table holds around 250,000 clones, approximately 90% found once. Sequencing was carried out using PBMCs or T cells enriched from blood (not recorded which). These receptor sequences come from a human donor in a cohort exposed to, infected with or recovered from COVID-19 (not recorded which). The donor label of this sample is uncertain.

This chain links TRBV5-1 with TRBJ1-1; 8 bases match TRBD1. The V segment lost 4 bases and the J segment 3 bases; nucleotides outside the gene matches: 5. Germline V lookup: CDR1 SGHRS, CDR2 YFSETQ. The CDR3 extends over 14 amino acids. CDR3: CASSATGGDTEAFF. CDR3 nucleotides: TGCGCCAGCAGCGCCACAGGGGGGGACACTGAAGCTTTCTTT.

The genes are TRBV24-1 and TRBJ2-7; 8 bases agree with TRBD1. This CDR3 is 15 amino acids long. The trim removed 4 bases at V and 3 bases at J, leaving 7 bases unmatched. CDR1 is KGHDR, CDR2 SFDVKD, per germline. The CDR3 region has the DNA TGTGCCACCAGTGACCCCGGGACAGGAGACTACGAGCAGTACTTC. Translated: CATSDPGTGDYEQYF.

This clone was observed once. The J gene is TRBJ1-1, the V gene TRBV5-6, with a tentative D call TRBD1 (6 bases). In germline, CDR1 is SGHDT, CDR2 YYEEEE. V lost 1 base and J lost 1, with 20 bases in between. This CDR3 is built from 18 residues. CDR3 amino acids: CASSLHEEISQGNTEAFF. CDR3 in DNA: TGTGCCAGCAGCTTGCATGAAGAGATCTCACAGGGGAACACTGAAGCTTTCTTT.

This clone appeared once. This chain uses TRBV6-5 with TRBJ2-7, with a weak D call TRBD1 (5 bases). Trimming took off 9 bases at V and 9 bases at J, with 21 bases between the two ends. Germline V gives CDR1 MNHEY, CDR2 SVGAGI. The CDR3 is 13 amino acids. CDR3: CASSGLPITRQYF. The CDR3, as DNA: TGTGCCAGTTCAGGGCTCCCCATTACGAGGCAGTACTTC.

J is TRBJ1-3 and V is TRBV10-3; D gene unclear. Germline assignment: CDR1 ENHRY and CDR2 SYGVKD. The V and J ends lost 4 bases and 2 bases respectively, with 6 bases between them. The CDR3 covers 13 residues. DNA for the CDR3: TGTGCCATCAGTGGCGGTGCTGGAAACACCATATATTTT. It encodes CAISGGAGNTIYF.

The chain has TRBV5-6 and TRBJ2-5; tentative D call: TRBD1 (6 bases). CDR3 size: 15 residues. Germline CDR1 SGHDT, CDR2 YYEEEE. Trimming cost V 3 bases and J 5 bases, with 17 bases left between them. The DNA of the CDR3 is TGTGCCAGCAGCTCGTACAGGGTCGTGAGGGAGACCCAGTACTTC. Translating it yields CASSSYRVVRETQYF.

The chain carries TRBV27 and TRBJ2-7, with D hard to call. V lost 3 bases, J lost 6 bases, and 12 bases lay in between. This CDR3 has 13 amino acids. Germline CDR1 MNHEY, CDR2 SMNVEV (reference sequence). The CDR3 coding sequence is TGTGCCAGCAGTTTTCACCCTCGAGGCGAGCAGTACTTC. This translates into CASSFHPRGEQYF.

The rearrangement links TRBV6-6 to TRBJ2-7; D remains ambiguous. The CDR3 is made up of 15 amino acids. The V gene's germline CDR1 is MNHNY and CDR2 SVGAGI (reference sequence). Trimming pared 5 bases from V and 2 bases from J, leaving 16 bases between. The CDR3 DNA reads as TGTGCCAGCAGTCGATCAGCTCTGGGCACCTACGAGCAGTACTTC. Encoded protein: CASSRSALGTYEQYF.

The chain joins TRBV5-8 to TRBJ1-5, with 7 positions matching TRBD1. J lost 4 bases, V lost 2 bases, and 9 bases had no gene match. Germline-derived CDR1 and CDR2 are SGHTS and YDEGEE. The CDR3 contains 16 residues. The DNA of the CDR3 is TGTGCCAGCAGCTTTTTCCCGGGACAGTTAAATCAGCCCCAGCATTTT. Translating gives CASSFFPGQLNQPQHF.

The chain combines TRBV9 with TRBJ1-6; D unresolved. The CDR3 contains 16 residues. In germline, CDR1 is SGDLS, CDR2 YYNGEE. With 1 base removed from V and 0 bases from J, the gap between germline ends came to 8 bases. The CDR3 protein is CASSVTENSYNSPLHF. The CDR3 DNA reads TGTGCCAGCAGCGTAACGGAGAACTCCTATAATTCACCCCTCCACTTT.

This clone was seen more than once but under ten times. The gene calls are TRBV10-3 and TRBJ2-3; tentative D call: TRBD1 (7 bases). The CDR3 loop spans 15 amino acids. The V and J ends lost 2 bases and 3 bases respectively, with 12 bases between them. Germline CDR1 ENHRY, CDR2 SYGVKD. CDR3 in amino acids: CAISEPRGRTDTQYF. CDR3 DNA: TGTGCCATCAGTGAGCCCAGGGGGAGGACAGATACGCAGTATTTT.

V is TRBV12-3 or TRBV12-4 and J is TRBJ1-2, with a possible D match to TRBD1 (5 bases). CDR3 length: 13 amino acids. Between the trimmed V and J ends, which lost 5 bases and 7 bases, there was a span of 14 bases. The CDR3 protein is CASSPGGLLGYTF. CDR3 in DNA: TGTGCCAGCAGTCCCGGGGGGTTGCTTGGCTACACCTTC.

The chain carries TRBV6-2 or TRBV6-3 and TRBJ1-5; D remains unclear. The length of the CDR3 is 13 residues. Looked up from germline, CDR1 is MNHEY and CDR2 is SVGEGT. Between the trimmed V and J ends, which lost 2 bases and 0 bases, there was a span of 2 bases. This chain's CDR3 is CASSYLSNQPQHF. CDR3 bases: TGTGCCAGCAGTTACCTTAGCAATCAGCCCCAGCATTTT.

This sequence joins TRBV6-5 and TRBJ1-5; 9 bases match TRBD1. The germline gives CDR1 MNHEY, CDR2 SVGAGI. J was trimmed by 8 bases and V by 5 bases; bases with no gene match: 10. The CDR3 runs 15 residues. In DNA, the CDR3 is TGTGCCAGCAGTCCCGGGACAGGGAAAGAGAAGCCCCAGCATTTT. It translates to CASSPGTGKEKPQHF.